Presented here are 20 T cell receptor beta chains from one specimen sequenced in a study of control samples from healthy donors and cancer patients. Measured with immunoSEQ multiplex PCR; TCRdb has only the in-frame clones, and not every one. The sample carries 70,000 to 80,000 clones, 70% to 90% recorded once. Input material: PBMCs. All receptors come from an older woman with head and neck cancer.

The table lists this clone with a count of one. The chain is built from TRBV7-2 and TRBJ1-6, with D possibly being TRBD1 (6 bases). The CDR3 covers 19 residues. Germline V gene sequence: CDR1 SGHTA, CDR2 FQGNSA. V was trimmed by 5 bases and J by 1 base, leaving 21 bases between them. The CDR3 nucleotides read TGTGCCAGCAGCGTTAGCGGGGACGCAGGGGTGTCCTATAATTCACCCCTCCACTTT. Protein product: CASSVSGDAGVSYNSPLHF. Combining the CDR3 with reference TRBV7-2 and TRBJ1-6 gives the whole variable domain GAGVSQSPSNKVTEKGKDVELRCDPISGHTALYWYRQSLGQGLEFLIYFQGNSAPDKSGLPSDRFSAERTGGSVSTLTIQRTQQEDSAVYLCASSVSGDAGVSYNSPLHFGNGTRLTVT.

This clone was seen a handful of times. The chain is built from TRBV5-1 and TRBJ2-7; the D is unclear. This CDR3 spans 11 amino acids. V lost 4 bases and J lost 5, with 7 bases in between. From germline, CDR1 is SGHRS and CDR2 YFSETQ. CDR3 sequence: CASSQANEQYF. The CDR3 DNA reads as TGCGCCAGCAGCCAAGCCAACGAGCAGTACTTC.

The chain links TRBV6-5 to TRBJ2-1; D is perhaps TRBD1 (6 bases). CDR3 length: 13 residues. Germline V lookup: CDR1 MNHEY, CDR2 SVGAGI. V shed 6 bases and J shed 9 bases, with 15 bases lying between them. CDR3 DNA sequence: TGTGCCAGCAGCCCCGGACAGTGGGGTGAGCAGTTCTTC. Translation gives CASSPGQWGEQFF.

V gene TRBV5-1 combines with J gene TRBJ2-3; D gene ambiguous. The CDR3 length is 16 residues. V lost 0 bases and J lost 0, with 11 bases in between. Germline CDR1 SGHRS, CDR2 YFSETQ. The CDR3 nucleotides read TGCGCCAGCAGCTTGGCCGGCGCCGCTAGCACAGATACGCAGTATTTT. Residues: CASSLAGAASTDTQYF.

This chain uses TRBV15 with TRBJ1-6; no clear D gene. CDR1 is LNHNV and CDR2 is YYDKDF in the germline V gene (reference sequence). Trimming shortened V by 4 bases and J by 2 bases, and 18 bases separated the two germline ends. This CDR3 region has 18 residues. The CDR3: CATSKESLGSTYNSPLHF. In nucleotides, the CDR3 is TGTGCCACCAGCAAAGAATCGTTGGGCAGCACCTATAATTCACCCCTCCACTTT. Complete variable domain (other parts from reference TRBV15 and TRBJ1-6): DAMVIQNPRYQVTQFGKPVTLSCSQTLNHNVMYWYQQKSSQAPKLLFHYYDKDFNNEADTPDNFQSRRPNTSFCFLDIRSPGLGDTAMYLCATSKESLGSTYNSPLHFGNGTRLTVT.

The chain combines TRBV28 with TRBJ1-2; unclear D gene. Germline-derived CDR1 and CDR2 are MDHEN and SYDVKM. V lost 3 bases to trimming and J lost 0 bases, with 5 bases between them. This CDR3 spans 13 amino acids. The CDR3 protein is CASSLMSNYGYTF. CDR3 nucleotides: TGTGCCAGCAGTTTGATGTCTAACTATGGCTACACCTTC.

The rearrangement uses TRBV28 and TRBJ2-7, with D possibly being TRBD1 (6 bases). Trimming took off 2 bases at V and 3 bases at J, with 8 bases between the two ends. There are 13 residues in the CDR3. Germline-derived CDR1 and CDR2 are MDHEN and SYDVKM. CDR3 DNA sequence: TGTGCCAGCAGTTTAGGGACAAACTACGAGCAGTACTTC. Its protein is CASSLGTNYEQYF.

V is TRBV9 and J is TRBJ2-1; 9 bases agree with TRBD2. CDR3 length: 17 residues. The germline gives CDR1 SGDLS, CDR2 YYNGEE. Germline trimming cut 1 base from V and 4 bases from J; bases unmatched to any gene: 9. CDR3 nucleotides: TGTGCCAGCAGCGTACCCCGGGCGGGAGGGAGTTACAATGAGCAGTTCTTC. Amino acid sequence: CASSVPRAGGSYNEQFF.

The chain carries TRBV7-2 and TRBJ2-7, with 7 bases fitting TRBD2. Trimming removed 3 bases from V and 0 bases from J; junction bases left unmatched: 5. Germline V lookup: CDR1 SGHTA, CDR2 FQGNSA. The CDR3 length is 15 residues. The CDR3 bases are TGTGCCAGCAGCTTTCTAGCGGCTAGCTCCTACGAGCAGTACTTC. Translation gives CASSFLAASSYEQYF.

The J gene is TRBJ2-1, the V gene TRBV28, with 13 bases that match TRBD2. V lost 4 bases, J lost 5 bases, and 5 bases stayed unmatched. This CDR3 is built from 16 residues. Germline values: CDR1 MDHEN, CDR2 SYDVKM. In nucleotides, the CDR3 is TGTGCCAGCAGTTGGACTAGCGGGAGTTGGGACAATGAGCAGTTCTTC. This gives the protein CASSWTSGSWDNEQFF.

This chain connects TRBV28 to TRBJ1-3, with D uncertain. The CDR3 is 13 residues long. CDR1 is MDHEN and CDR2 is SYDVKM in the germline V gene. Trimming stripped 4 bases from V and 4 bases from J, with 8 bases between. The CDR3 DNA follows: TGTGCCAGCAGTTCCGCGAAGGGAAACACCATATATTTT. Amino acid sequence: CASSSAKGNTIYF.

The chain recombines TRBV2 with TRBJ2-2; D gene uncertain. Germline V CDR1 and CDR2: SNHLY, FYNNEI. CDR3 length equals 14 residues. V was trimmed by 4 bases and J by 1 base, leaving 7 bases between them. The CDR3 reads CASSVERNTGELFF. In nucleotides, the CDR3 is TGTGCCAGCAGTGTAGAGAGGAACACCGGGGAGCTGTTTTTT.

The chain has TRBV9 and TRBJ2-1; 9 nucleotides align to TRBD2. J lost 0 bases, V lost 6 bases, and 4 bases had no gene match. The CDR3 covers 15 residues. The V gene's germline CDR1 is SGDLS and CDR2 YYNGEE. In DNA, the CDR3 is TGTGCCAGCACCCGGACTAGCGTCTCCTACAATGAGCAGTTCTTC. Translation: CASTRTSVSYNEQFF.

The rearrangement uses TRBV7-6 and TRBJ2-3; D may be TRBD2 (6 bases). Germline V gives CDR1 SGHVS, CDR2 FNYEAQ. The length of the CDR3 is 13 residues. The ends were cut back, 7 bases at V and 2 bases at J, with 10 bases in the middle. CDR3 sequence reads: CASTAGITDTQYF. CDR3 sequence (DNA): TGTGCCAGCACCGCGGGGATCACAGATACGCAGTATTTT. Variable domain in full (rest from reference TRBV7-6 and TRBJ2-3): GAGVSQSPRYKVTKRGQDVALRCDPISGHVSLYWYRQALGQGPEFLTYFNYEAQQDKSGLPNDRFSAERPEGSISTLTIQRTEQRDSAMYRCASTAGITDTQYFGPGTRLTVL.

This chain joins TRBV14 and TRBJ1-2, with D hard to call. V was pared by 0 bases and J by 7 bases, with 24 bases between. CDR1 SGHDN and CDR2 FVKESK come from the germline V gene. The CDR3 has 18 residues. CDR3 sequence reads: CASSQDLGTQRKFVGYTF. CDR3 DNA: TGTGCCAGCAGCCAAGATCTCGGAACACAGAGGAAATTTGTTGGCTACACCTTC.

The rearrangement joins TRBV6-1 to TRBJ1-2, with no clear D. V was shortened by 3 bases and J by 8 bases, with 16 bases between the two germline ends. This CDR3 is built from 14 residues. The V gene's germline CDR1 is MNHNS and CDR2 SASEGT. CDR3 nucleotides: TGTGCCAGCAGTGAGTCCGTCGATCTAGGCGGCTACACCTTC. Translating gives CASSESVDLGGYTF.

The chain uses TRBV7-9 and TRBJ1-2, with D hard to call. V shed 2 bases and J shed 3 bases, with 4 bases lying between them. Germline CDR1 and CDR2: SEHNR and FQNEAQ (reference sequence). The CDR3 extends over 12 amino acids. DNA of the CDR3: TGTGCCAGCAGCTTATCTGACTATGGCTACACCTTC. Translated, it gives CASSLSDYGYTF.

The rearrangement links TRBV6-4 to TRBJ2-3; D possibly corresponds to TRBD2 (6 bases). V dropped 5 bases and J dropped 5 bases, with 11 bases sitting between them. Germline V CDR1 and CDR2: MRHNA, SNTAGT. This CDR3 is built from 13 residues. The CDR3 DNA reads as TGTGCCAGCAGTAGGGAGGAGGGAGATACGCAGTATTTT. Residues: CASSREEGDTQYF.

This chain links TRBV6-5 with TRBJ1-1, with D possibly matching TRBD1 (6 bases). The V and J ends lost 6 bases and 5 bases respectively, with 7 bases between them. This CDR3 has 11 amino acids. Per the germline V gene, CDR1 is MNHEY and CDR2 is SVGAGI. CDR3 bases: TGTGCCAGCAGGGACAGAACTGAAGCTTTCTTT. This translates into CASRDRTEAFF.

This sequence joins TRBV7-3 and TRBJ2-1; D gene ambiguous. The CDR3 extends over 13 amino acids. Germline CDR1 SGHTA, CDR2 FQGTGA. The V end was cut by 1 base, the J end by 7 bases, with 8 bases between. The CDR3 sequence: CASSLRLSNEQFF. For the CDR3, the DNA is TGTGCCAGCAGCTTAAGGCTGAGTAATGAGCAGTTCTTC.